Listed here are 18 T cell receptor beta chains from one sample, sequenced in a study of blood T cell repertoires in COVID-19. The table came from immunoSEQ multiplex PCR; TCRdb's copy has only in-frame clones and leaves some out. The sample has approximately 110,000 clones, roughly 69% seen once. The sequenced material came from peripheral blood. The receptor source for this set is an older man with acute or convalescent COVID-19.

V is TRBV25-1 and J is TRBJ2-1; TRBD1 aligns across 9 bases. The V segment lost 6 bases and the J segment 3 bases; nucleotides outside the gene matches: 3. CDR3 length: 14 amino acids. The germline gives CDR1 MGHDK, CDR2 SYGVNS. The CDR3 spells CASRPGQGYNEQFF. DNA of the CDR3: TGTGCCAGCAGGCCGGGACAGGGCTACAATGAGCAGTTCTTC. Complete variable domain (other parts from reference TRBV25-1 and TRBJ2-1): EADIYQTPRYLVIGTGKKITLECSQTMGHDKMYWYQQDPGMELHLIHYSYGVNSTEKGDLSSESTVSRIRTEHFPLTLESARPSHTSQYLCASRPGQGYNEQFFGPGTRLTVL.

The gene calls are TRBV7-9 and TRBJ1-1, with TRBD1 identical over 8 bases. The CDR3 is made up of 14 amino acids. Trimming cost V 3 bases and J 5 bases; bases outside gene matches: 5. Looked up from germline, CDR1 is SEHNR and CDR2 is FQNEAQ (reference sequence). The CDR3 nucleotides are TGTGCCAGCAGCTTCGGACAGGGCAGGACTGAAGCTTTCTTT. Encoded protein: CASSFGQGRTEAFF. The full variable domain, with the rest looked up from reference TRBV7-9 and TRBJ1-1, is DTGVSQNPRHKITKRGQNVTFRCDPISEHNRLYWYRQTLGQGPEFLTYFQNEAQLEKSRLLSDRFSAERPKGSFSTLEIQRTEQGDSAMYLCASSFGQGRTEAFFGQGTRLTVV.

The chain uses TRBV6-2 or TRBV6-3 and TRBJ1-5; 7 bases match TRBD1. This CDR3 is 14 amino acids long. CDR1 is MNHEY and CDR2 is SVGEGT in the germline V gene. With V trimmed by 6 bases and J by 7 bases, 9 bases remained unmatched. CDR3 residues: CASSQGTVGQPQHF. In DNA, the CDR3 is TGTGCCAGCAGCCAAGGGACAGTCGGGCAGCCCCAGCATTTT.

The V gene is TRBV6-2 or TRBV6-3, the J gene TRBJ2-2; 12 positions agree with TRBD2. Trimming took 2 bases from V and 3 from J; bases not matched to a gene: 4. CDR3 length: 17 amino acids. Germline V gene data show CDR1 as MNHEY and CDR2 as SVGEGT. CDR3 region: CASSYSLAGGDTGELFF. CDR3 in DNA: TGTGCCAGCAGTTACAGTCTAGCGGGAGGGGACACCGGGGAGCTGTTTTTT.

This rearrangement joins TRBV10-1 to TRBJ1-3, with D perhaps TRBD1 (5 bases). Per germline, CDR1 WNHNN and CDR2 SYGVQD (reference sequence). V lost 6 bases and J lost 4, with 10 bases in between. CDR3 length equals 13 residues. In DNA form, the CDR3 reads TGCGCCAGCAGCTCGACAGTAGGAAACACCATATATTTT. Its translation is CASSSTVGNTIYF.

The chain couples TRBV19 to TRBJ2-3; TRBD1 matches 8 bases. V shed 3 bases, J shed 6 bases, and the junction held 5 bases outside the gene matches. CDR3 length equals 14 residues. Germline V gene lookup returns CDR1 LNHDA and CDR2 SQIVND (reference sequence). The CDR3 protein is CASSMGTGMDTQYF. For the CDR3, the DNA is TGTGCCAGTAGTATGGGGACAGGTATGGATACGCAGTATTTT.

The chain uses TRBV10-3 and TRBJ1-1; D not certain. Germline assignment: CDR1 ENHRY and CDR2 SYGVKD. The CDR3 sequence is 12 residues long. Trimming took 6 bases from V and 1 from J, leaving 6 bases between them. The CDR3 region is CAIRGRNTEAFF. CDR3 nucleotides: TGTGCCATCAGGGGCAGGAACACTGAAGCTTTCTTT.

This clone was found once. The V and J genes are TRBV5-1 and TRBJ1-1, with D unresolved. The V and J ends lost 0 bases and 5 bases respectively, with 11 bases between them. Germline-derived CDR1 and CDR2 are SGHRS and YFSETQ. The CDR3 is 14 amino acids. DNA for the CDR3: TGCGCCAGCAGCTTGGAGCCGTTTTCGACTGAAGCTTTCTTT. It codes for CASSLEPFSTEAFF.

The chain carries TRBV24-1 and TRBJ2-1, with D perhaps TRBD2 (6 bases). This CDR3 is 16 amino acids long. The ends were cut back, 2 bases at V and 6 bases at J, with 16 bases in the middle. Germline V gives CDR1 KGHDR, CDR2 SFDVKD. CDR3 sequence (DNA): TGTGCCACCAGTGATTCACTAGCAGACGCCCTCAATGAGCAGTTCTTC. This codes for CATSDSLADALNEQFF.

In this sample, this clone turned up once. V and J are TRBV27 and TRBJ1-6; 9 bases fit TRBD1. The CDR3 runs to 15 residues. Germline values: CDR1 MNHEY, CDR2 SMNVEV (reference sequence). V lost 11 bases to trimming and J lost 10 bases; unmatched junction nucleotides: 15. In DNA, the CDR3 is TGTGCCTCAGGACAGGGGACTTTTCGTTCCTCACCCCTCCACTTT. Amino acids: CASGQGTFRSSPLHF.

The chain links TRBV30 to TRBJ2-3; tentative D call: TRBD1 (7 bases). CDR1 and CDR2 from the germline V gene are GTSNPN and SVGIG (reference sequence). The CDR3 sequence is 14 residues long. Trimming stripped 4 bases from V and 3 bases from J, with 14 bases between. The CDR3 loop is CAWKMAGGTDTQYF. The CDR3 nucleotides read TGTGCCTGGAAGATGGCAGGGGGGACAGATACGCAGTATTTT. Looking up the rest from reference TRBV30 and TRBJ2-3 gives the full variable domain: SQTIHQWPATLVQPVGSPLSLECTVEGTSNPNLYWYRQAAGRGLQLLFYSVGIGQISSEVPQNLSASRPQDRQFILSSKKLLLSDSGFYLCAWKMAGGTDTQYFGPGTRLTVL.

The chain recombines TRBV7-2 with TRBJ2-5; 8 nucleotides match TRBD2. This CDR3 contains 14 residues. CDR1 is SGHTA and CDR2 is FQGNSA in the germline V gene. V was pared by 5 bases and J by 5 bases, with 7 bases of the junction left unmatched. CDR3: CASSTGLVLETQYF. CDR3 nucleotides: TGTGCCAGCAGCACGGGACTAGTGCTCGAGACCCAGTACTTC.

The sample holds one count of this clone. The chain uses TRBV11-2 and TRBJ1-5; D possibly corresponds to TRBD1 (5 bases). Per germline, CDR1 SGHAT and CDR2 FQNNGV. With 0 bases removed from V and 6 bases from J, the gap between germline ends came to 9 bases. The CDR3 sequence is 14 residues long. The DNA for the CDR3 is TGTGCCAGCAGCTTAGACCCAGGGCTTCAGCCCCAGCATTTT. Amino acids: CASSLDPGLQPQHF.

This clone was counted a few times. The chain's CDR3 is CASSPGGHYGYTF. The DNA of the CDR3 is TGTGCCAGCAGTCCAGGGGGCCACTATGGCTACACCTTC. The V call is TRBV27, the J call TRBJ1-2, with 8 bases lining up with TRBD1. Germline CDR1 and CDR2: MNHEY and SMNVEV (reference sequence). V lost 5 bases to trimming and J lost 3 bases; unmatched junction nucleotides: 2. This CDR3 has 13 amino acids.

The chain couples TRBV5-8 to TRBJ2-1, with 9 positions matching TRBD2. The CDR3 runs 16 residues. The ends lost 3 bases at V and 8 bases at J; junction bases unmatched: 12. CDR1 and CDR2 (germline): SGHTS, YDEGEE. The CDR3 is CASSSGLARHLDEQFF. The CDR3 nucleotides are TGTGCCAGCAGCTCGGGACTAGCCCGACATTTGGATGAGCAGTTCTTC. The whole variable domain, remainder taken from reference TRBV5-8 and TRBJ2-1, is EAGVTQSPTHLIKTRGQQATLRCSPISGHTSVYWYQQALGLGLQFLLWYDEGEERNRGNFPPRFSGRQFPNYSSELNVNALELEDSALYLCASSSGLARHLDEQFFGPGTRLTVL.

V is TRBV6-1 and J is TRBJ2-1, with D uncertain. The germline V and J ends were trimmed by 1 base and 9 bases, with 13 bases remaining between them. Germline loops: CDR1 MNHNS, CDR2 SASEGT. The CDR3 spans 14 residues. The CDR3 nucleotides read TGTGCCAGCAGTGAAGTTTCCCAAAGCTTTGAGCAGTTCTTC. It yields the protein CASSEVSQSFEQFF.

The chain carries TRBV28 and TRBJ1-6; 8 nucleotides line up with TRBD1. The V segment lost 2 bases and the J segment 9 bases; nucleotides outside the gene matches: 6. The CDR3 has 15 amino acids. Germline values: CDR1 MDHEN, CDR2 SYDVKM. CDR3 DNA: TGTGCCAGCAGTTTAGATCAGGGGGCTATTTCACCCCTCCACTTT. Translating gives CASSLDQGAISPLHF. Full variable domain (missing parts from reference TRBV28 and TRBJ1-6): DVKVTQSSRYLVKRTGEKVFLECVQDMDHENMFWYRQDPGLGLRLIYFSYDVKMKEKGDIPEGYSVSREKKERFSLILESASTNQTSMYLCASSLDQGAISPLHFGNGTRLTVT.

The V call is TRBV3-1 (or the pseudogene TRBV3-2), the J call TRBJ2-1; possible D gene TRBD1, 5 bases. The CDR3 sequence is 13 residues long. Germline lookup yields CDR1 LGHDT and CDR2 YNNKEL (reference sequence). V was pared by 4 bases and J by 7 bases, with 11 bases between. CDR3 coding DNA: TGTGCCAGCAGCCTCCATCAGGGAAATGAGCAGTTCTTC. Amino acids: CASSLHQGNEQFF.